The source of this T cell receptor beta chain is a study of blood T cell repertoires in COVID-19. Background on the study: Samples came from the United States, Italy and Spain, spanning acute and convalescent COVID-19. The cDNA or gDNA used as material had been derived from T cells, B-cell-depleted T cells, or PBMCs.

This CDR3 contains 16 residues. Germline CDR1 is SQVTM and CDR2 is ANQGSEA. Unmatched junction bases numbered 5, after V lost 4 bases and J lost 4 bases. Per the original methods: It was from reference gene primer amplification that nucleated cell counts were estimated. Produced via immunoSEQ multiplex PCR; TCRdb's table is partial and in-frame only. V and J calls and clone size are given by that table; D and trimming were obtained from the DNA. Here the sample spans tens of thousands of clones, about 80% being singletons. Source material: peripheral blood. The rearrangement joins TRBV29-1 to TRBJ2-3; 16 nucleotides agree with TRBD2. The sequence was obtained from a man in his sixties with active or convalescent COVID-19. The CDR3 DNA is TGCAGCGTTGGAGGGACTAGCGGGGGGGTGGCAGATACGCAGTATTTT. Residues: CSVGGTSGGVADTQYF.